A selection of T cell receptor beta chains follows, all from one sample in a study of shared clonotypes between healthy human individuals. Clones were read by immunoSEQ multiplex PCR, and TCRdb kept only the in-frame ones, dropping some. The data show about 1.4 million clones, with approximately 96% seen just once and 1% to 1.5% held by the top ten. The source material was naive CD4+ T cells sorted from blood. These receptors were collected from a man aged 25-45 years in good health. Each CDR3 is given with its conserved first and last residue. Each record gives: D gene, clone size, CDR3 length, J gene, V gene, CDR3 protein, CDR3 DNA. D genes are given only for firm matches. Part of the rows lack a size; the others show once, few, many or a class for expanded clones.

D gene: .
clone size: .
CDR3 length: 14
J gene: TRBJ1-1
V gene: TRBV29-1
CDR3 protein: CSVDRQVMNTEAFF
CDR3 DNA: TGCAGCGTTGACAGACAAGTCATGAACACTGAAGCTTTCTTT

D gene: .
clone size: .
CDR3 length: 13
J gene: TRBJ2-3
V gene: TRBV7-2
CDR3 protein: CASSSFNTDTQYF
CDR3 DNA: TGTGCCAGCAGCTCCTTCAACACAGATACGCAGTATTTT

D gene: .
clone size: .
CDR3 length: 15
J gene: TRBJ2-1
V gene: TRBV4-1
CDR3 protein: CASSHLLSSYNEQFF
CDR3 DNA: TGCGCCAGCAGCCACCTGTTAAGCTCCTACAATGAGCAGTTCTTC

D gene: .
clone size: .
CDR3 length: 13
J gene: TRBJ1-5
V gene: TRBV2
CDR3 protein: CASSGDNNQPQHF
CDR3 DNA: TGTGCCAGCAGTGGAGATAATAATCAGCCCCAGCATTTT

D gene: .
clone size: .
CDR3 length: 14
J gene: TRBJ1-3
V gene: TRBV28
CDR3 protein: CASSFWEAGNTIYF
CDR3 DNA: TGTGCCAGCAGTTTCTGGGAGGCTGGAAACACCATATATTTT

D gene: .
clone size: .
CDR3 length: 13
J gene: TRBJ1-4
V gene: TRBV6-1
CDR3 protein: CASSEVGSEKLFF
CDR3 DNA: TGTGCCAGCAGTGAAGTGGGATCGGAAAAACTGTTTTTT

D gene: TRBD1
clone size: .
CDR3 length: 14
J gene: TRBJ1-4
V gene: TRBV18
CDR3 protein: CASSRPGQGAKLFF
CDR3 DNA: TGTGCCAGCTCAAGACCGGGACAGGGGGCAAAACTGTTTTTT

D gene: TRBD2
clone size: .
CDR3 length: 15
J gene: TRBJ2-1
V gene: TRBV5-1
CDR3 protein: CASSLQLAGGNEQFF
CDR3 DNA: TGCGCCAGCAGCTTGCAACTAGCGGGAGGCAATGAGCAGTTCTTC

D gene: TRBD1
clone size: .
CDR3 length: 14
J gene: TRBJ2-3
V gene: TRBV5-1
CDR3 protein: CASSQGVGTDTQYF
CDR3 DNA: TGCGCCAGCAGCCAGGGGGTCGGCACAGATACGCAGTATTTT

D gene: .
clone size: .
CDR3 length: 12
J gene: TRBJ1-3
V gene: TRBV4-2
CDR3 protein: CASSLAGGPIYF
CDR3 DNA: TGTGCCAGCAGCTTGGCGGGGGGACCCATATATTTT

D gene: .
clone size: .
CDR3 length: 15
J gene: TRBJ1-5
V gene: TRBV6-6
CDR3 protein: CASSYSEQGSQPQHF
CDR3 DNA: TGTGCCAGCAGTTACTCGGAACAGGGTAGTCAGCCCCAGCATTTT

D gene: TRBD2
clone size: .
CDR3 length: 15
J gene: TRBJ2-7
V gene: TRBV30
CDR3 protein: CAWGGKYGGSYEQYF
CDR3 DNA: TGTGCCTGGGGCGGTAAGTACGGCGGGAGCTACGAGCAGTACTTC

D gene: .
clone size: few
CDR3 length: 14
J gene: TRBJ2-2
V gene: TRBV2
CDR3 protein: CASSPTANTGELFF
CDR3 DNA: TGTGCCAGCAGTCCGACAGCGAACACCGGGGAGCTGTTTTTT

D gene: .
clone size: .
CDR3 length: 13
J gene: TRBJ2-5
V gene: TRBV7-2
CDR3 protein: CASSFVFVETQYF
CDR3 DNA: TGTGCCAGCAGCTTTGTATTCGTTGAGACCCAGTACTTC

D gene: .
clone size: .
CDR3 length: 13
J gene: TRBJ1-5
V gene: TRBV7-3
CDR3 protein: CASSLWGDQPQHF
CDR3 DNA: TGTGCCAGCAGCCTCTGGGGCGATCAGCCCCAGCATTTT

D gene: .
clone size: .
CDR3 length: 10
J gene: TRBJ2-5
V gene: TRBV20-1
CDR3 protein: CSAFKETQYF
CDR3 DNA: TGCAGTGCATTTAAAGAGACCCAGTACTTC

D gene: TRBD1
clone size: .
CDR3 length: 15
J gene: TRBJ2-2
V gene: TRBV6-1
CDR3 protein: CASRATGTNTGELFF
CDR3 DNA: TGTGCCAGCAGAGCGACAGGGACGAACACCGGGGAGCTGTTTTTT

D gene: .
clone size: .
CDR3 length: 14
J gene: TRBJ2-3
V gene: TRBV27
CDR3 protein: CASSLGRRTDTQYF
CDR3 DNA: TGTGCCAGCAGTTTAGGCAGGCGCACAGATACGCAGTATTTT

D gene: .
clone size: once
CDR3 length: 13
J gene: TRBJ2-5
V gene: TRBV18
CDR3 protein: CASSPAAEETQYF
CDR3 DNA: TGTGCCAGCTCACCGGCAGCAGAAGAGACCCAGTACTTC

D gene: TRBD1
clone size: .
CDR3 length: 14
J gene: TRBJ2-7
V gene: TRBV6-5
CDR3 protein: CASRSGQGYYEQYF
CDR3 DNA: TGTGCCAGCAGGTCGGGACAGGGCTACTACGAGCAGTACTTC

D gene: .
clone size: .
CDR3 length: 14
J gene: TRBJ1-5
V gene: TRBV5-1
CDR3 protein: CASNSGDSNQPQHF
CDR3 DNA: TGCGCCAGCAACTCGGGCGATAGCAATCAGCCCCAGCATTTT

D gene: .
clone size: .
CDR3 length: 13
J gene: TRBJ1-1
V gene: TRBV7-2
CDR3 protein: CASSLGTGLNAFF
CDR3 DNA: TGTGCCAGCAGCTTAGGGACTGGTTTAAATGCTTTCTTT

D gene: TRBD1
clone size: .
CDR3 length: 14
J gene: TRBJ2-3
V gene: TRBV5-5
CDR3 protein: CASRDRGFSDTQYF
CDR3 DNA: TGTGCCAGCAGAGACAGGGGGTTTTCAGATACGCAGTATTTT

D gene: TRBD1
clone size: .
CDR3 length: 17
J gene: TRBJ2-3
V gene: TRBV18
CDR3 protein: CASSPPFRGRFTDTQYF
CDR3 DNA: TGTGCCAGCTCACCACCTTTTAGGGGGCGATTCACAGATACGCAGTATTTT

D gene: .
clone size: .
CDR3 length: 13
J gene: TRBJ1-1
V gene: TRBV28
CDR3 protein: CASSLLGDTEAFF
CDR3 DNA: TGTGCCAGCAGTTTGCTGGGTGACACTGAAGCTTTCTTT

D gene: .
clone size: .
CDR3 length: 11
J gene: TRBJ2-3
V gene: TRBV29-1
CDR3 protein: CSVGSTDTQYF
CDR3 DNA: TGCAGCGTGGGGAGCACAGATACGCAGTATTTT

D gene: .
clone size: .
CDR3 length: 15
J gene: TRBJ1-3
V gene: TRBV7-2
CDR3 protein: CASDPGTISGNTIYF
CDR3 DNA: TGTGCCAGCGACCCGGGGACAATTTCTGGAAACACCATATATTTT

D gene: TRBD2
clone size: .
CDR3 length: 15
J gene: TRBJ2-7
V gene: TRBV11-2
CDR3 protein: CASSLAGGRGYEQYF
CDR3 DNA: TGTGCCAGCAGCTTAGCCGGCGGGAGGGGGTATGAGCAGTACTTC

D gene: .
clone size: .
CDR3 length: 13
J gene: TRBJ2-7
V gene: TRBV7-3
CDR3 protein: CASSLTQAYEQYF
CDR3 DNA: TGTGCCAGCAGCTTAACGCAGGCCTACGAGCAGTACTTC

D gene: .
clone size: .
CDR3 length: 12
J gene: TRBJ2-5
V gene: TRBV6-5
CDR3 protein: CASGERSEAQYF
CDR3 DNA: TGTGCCAGCGGGGAGCGTAGCGAGGCCCAGTACTTC

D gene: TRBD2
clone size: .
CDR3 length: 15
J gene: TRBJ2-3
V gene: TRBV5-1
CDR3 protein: CASSLAGPTADTQYF
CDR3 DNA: TGCGCCAGCAGTCTAGCGGGGCCCACTGCGGATACGCAGTATTTT

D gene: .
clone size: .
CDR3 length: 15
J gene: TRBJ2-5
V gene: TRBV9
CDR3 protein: CASSVGPTVGETQYF
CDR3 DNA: TGTGCCAGCAGCGTAGGGCCTACCGTAGGGGAGACCCAGTACTTC

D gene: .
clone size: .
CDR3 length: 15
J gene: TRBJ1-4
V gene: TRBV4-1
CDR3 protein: CASSLPGSTNEKLFF
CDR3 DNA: TGCGCCAGCAGCCTCCCCGGCTCAACTAATGAAAAACTGTTTTTT

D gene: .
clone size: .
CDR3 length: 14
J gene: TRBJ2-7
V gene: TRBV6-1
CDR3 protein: CASSENFAGYEQYF
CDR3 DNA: TGTGCCAGCAGTGAGAACTTCGCGGGCTACGAGCAGTACTTC

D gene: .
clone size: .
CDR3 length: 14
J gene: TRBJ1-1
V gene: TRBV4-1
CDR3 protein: CASSQDSGNTEAFF
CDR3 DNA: TGCGCCAGCAGCCAAGATTCGGGGAACACTGAAGCTTTCTTT

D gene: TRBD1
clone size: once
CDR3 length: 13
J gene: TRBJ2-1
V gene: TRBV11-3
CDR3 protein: CASSIRQGNEQFF
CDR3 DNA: TGTGCCAGCAGCATAAGACAGGGCAATGAGCAGTTCTTC

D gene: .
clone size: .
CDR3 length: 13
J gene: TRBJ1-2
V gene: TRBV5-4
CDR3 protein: CASSWWDASGYTF
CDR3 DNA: TGTGCCAGCAGCTGGTGGGACGCGTCTGGCTACACCTTC